The clone carrying this TCR beta chain was counted a few times. Previously, flow cytometry had revealed CD8+CD57+ cell expansion in the patients chosen for sequencing. With no exception, the patients had severe acquired aplastic anemia. The blood sampling took place in patients who had so far received no therapy. The data stem from a study of CD8+CD57+ T cells in acquired aplastic anemia. Study-wide context: CD4+ and CD8+ cells, once sorted, gave DNA averaging about 3 ug.

Germline lookup yields CDR1 LNHNV and CDR2 YYDKDF (reference sequence). The CDR3 length is 15 residues. Trimming at V came to 0 bases and at J to 6 bases, leaving 4 bases not matched to a gene. Genomic DNA, the template, was used for profiling of the TCR beta VDJ and CDR3. TCRdb re-called the reads through MiXCR, storing one row per CDR3 protein. The profile shows some 140,000 distinct CDR3 sequences, approximately 52% of them singletons. The sequenced sample consisted of sorted CD4+, CD8+, or CD8+CD57+ T cells (not recorded which) from PBMCs. This receptor was identified in a human donor with aplastic anemia. The rearrangement joins TRBV15 to TRBJ1-4, with 7 bases matching TRBD1. Written as DNA, the CDR3 is TGTGCCACCAGCAGAGATAGAGGGGGCTATGAAAAACTGTTTTTT. Translation gives CATSRDRGGYEKLFF.